Here is one TCR beta chain with its context. Its antigen remains undetermined. Per-nucleotide qualities are absent, and no much larger clonotype sits a single base away. From a lookup of the germline V gene (reference sequence), CDR1 and CDR2 are PRHDT and FYEKMQ. The CDR3 measures 17 amino acids from cysteine to phenylalanine. Just the 51-base CDR3 DNA is kept, in frame starting at base 1. V loses 4 bases at its end and J loses 2 bases; junction bases beyond the gene matches: 6. Read against the paper, the sample's time point label means: cycle 4 day 1 (C4D1), after more than five weeks of nivolumab. Every trial patient had relapsed after autologous stem cell transplantation, and cohorts A, B and C differed in prior brentuximab vedotin exposure. Magnetic negative selection with a Miltenyi CD4+ T cell isolation kit was used to purify CD4+ T cells from thawed PBMCs. The trial cohort was composed of 56 patients with relapsed/refractory classical Hodgkin lymphoma, for whom complete response, partial response or progressive disease was recorded as best overall response. Single-agent nivolumab was administered to trial patients in the multi-cohort phase II CheckMate 205 trial. An independent review committee assessed best overall response using the 2007 International Working Group response criteria. Trial PBMCs were collected immediately before nivolumab initiation (C1D1) and during therapy at cycle 2 day 1 and cycle 4 day 1. Peripheral blood was collected in 8 mL Vacutainer Cell Preparation Tubes, from which PBMCs were isolated by centrifugation and then cryopreserved. Purified CD4+ and CD8+ fractions were prepared only for cases where an additional PBMC sample was available. Magnetically labelled cells were removed on LS columns in a quadroMACS separator, and the flow-through was retained as the purified fraction.

This specimen comes from a study of PD-1 blockade in classical Hodgkin lymphoma (TCRdb year 2020). General notes on the study: Nivolumab dosing was 3 mg/kg intravenously every 2 weeks, continuing until either disease progression or unacceptable toxicity. The study used TCR beta sequencing and CyTOF to define a peripheral blood immune signature of response to PD-1 blockade in classical Hodgkin lymphoma.

The Qiagen DNeasy kit was used to extract genomic DNA from unsorted PBMCs and from the negatively selected CD4+ and CD8+ fractions. TCR beta CDR3 regions were amplified by immunoSEQ multiplex PCR using primers annealing to V and J segments. A synthetic immune receptor repertoire was used to minimize amplification bias, and remaining bias was computationally removed after sequencing. In the authors' own workflow: Custom Python scripts were used to quantify repertoire diversity as the Shannon entropy index. Unsorted, CD4+ and CD8+ repertoires were analyzed separately, except for combined analyses in which CD4+ and CD8+ sequences were merged in silico. Clonal expansion was defined as a frequency increase of at least 2-fold after treatment compared with C1D1, and clones undetected at baseline were assigned a pseudocount of 0.5. Singleton clones were defined as clones with 0 or 1 copy at C1D1, and non-singleton clones were defined as clones with 2 or more copies. Clones expanded in unsorted samples were assigned a CD4+, CD8+ or unknown annotation through matching of protein sequences in sorted samples from the same patient. Wilcoxon tests on paired samples were used to test changes in diversity from C1D1 to C4D1. The table comes from immuneACCESS by way of TCRdb, which keeps in-frame sequences with V and J called. Part of the clones is missing from these tables; in studies checked, under half for an unresolved V gene and the rest for unknown reasons. V and J calls and clone size are copied from that table; D and trimming were computed from the DNA. This sample comprises roughly 32,000 clones, 92% of them detected only once. 0.3% of the sample comes from the top ten.

What the research found in general, with its limitations: CD4+ but not CD8+ TCR diversity rose significantly by C4D1 (p=0.0027 vs p=0.16), most apparent in complete responders (p=0.02). Lower diversity was seen in patients whose nivolumab began less than 1 year after ASCT, and these patients were left out of later analyses so that immune reconstitution would not confound the results. Only a single clinical trial cohort was studied, and what caused the repertoire differences, possibly disease activity or prior therapy, remained undefined. Among trial patients, those achieving complete response had baseline diversity similar to that of newly diagnosed patients, while diversity was significantly lower in partial responders and progressors. Newly diagnosed patients were reported to have lower baseline TCR diversity than healthy donors, and relapsed/refractory patients were reported to have lower baseline TCR diversity still.

Sequenced here: CD4+ T cells from blood, sampled before the fourth cycle of nivolumab. The sequence was collected from a human donor with classical Hodgkin lymphoma. In this chain, TRBV13 is recombined with TRBJ2-6, and 9 bases in between align with TRBD1. The DNA reads as follows: TGTGCCAGCAGCTCCGCCGGGACAGGGACTGGGGCCAACGTCCTGACTTTC. Translated, it gives CASSSAGTGTGANVLTF.